Below are 25 T cell receptor beta chains sequenced from a single sample in a study of blood T cell repertoires in COVID-19. Sequencing used immunoSEQ multiplex PCR; TCRdb keeps in-frame clones, though not all of them. The repertoire holds 220,000 or so clones, with 82% as singletons. Sequencing was carried out using peripheral blood. These receptors all stem from a woman at least 80 years old with acute or convalescent COVID-19.

This rearrangement joins TRBV19 to TRBJ2-2; D is perhaps TRBD1 (5 bases). This CDR3 is 14 amino acids long. The ends were cut back, 6 bases at V and 6 bases at J, with 14 bases in the middle. Per germline, CDR1 LNHDA and CDR2 SQIVND (reference sequence). In DNA form, the CDR3 reads TGTGCCAGTAGGCAGGGTGAAATAGCCGGGGAGCTGTTTTTT. Amino acid sequence: CASRQGEIAGELFF.

This clone has just one count. The DNA for the CDR3 is TGTGCCAGCAGTGAATTAGCGGGGACCTACAATGAGCAGTTCTTC. It codes for CASSELAGTYNEQFF. The V and J genes are TRBV6-1 and TRBJ2-1, with 8 bases matching TRBD2. CDR1 is MNHNS and CDR2 is SASEGT in the germline V gene. Germline trimming cut 2 bases from V and 2 bases from J; bases unmatched to any gene: 2. This CDR3 has 15 residues.

The V and J genes are TRBV24-1 and TRBJ2-1, with D maybe TRBD2 (5 bases). Germline V CDR1 and CDR2: KGHDR, SFDVKD. The CDR3 totals 12 residues. V lost 9 bases and J lost 5, with 10 bases in between. The CDR3 nucleotides read TGTGCCACCGGGGTAGCGCACAATGAGCAGTTCTTC. Translated, it gives CATGVAHNEQFF.

The rearrangement joins TRBV4-2 to TRBJ1-2; 8 bases are a match to TRBD1. The junction had 8 bases not matched to a gene; V was cut back by 0 bases and J by 2 bases. Germline V lookup: CDR1 LGHNA, CDR2 YNFKEQ. This CDR3 is built from 17 residues. The CDR3 DNA sequence: TGTGCCAGCAGCCAAGAAAGTACAGGGGGTAGAAACTATGGCTACACCTTC. Its protein is CASSQESTGGRNYGYTF.

The V and J genes are TRBV5-1 and TRBJ2-3, with 8 bases matching TRBD2. The CDR3 consists of 15 residues. Unmatched junction bases numbered 6, after V lost 4 bases and J lost 2 bases. Looked up from germline, CDR1 is SGHRS and CDR2 is YFSETQ. CDR3 in DNA: TGCGCCAGCAGCGTGGTAGCGGGGACCACAGATACGCAGTATTTT. Amino acid sequence: CASSVVAGTTDTQYF. Based on the CDR3 plus reference TRBV5-1 and TRBJ2-3, the full variable domain is KAGVTQTPRYLIKTRGQQVTLSCSPISGHRSVSWYQQTPGQGLQFLFEYFSETQRNKGNFPGRFSGRQFSNSRSEMNVSTLELGDSALYLCASSVVAGTTDTQYFGPGTRLTVL.

This clone appeared a single time. V and J are TRBV14 and TRBJ2-7; D is perhaps TRBD1 (5 bases). The CDR3 loop spans 13 amino acids. The germline gives CDR1 SGHDN, CDR2 FVKESK. V lost 2 bases to trimming and J lost 3 bases, with 8 bases between them. The CDR3 is CASSQSDSYEQYF. The DNA of the CDR3 is TGTGCCAGCAGCCAATCCGACAGCTACGAGCAGTACTTC.

The J gene is TRBJ2-5, the V gene TRBV7-8, with 9 nucleotides matching TRBD2. Germline CDR1 reads SGHVS; CDR2 reads FQNEAQ. V shed 1 base and J 3 bases; nucleotides not matched to a gene: 3. The CDR3 is 15 residues long. The CDR3 region has the DNA TGTGCCAGCAGCTTAGTAGCGGGGGCGGAAGAGACCCAGTACTTC. Translation: CASSLVAGAEETQYF.

This clone occurred a few times. The chain has TRBV11-2 and TRBJ2-1; perhaps TRBD2 as D (5 bases). Germline values: CDR1 SGHAT, CDR2 FQNNGV. Deletions cut 2 bases from V and 6 bases from J, with 14 bases between. The CDR3 loop spans 15 amino acids. CDR3 sequence: CASSLTGRGGNEQFF. CDR3 bases: TGTGCCAGCAGCTTAACGGGCCGGGGTGGCAATGAGCAGTTCTTC.

The genes are TRBV5-4 and TRBJ2-1, with TRBD2 matching over 14 bases. CDR3 length: 16 residues. Germline trimming cut 4 bases from V and 4 bases from J; bases unmatched to any gene: 4. Germline lookup yields CDR1 SGHNT and CDR2 YYREEE (reference sequence). The CDR3 here is CASSTGTSGSYNEQFF. For the CDR3, the DNA is TGTGCCAGCAGCACCGGGACTAGCGGGAGTTACAATGAGCAGTTCTTC.

The V call is TRBV7-3, the J call TRBJ1-1; perhaps TRBD1 as D (5 bases). V was trimmed by 2 bases and J by 6 bases, leaving 19 bases between them. The CDR3 length is 16 residues. Germline-derived CDR1 and CDR2 are SGHTA and FQGTGA. CDR3 in DNA: TGTGCCAGCAGCTTAGCTAGTCAGAACGGCAGGGCTGAAGCTTTCTTT. Protein product: CASSLASQNGRAEAFF.

The chain is built from TRBV7-9 and TRBJ2-2; TRBD2 agrees at 9 bases. The CDR3 contains 15 residues. The germline CDR1 and CDR2 sequences are SEHNR and FQNEAQ (reference sequence). J lost 4 bases, V lost 9 bases, and 9 bases had no gene match. CDR3 bases: TGTGCCAGTACCCTAGCGGGGACCTCCACCGGGGAGCTGTTTTTT. This translates into CASTLAGTSTGELFF.

The rearrangement links TRBV11-3 to TRBJ2-7; D unresolved. The V and J ends lost 1 base and 0 bases respectively, with 16 bases between them. Per germline, CDR1 SGHNT and CDR2 YENEEA. The length of the CDR3 is 17 residues. CDR3 residues: CASSLGVGQAASYEQYF. The DNA of the CDR3 is TGTGCCAGCAGCTTAGGAGTAGGTCAGGCAGCCTCCTACGAGCAGTACTTC.

This clone has only one observation. The genes are TRBV6-2 or TRBV6-3 and TRBJ1-1; D remains unclear. V was cut by 2 bases and J by 1 base, with 8 bases left in between. The CDR3 contains 14 residues. Germline V gene sequence: CDR1 MNHEY, CDR2 SVGEGT. Here the CDR3 reads CASSYGNTNTEAFF. CDR3 DNA: TGTGCCAGCAGTTACGGTAACACGAACACTGAAGCTTTCTTT.

This clone was counted only a few times. The chain links TRBV15 to TRBJ2-5; D ambiguous. CDR3 size: 15 residues. Per germline, CDR1 LNHNV and CDR2 YYDKDF (reference sequence). Trimming removed 0 bases at V and 7 bases at J, with 15 bases between. This CDR3 reads CATSRDLQLSRTQYF. CDR3 coding DNA: TGTGCCACCAGCAGAGATTTACAACTATCGCGGACCCAGTACTTC.

The chain has TRBV5-8 and TRBJ2-1; 7 bases line up with TRBD1. Trimming removed 0 bases from V and 3 bases from J; junction bases left unmatched: 3. This CDR3 region has 15 residues. Germline CDR1 SGHTS, CDR2 YDEGEE. The CDR3 loop is CASSLAGQVYNEQFF. CDR3 DNA: TGTGCCAGCAGCTTGGCTGGACAGGTCTACAATGAGCAGTTCTTC.

This clone was detected a few times. The V and J genes are TRBV19 and TRBJ1-2; 8 bases match TRBD1. The length of the CDR3 is 15 residues. Germline V CDR1 and CDR2: LNHDA, SQIVND (reference sequence). J was trimmed by 4 bases and V by 3 bases; bases with no gene match: 7. The CDR3 sequence: CASSMGAGGPYGYTF. CDR3 DNA sequence: TGTGCCAGTAGTATGGGAGCAGGGGGCCCCTATGGCTACACCTTC.

This chain connects TRBV2 to TRBJ1-2, with 7 bases identical to TRBD1. Trimming cost V 6 bases and J 2 bases; bases outside gene matches: 12. This CDR3 contains 16 residues. Germline CDR1 is SNHLY and CDR2 is FYNNEI. The CDR3 sequence: CASRGGVNGGNYGYTF. The DNA of the CDR3 is TGTGCCAGCAGAGGGGGCGTAAACGGAGGAAACTATGGCTACACCTTC.

This clone has more than one count but fewer than ten. This chain joins TRBV7-2 and TRBJ2-5, with 11 bases identical to TRBD2. CDR1 and CDR2 (germline): SGHTA, FQGNSA. The trim removed 0 bases at V and 9 bases at J, leaving 0 bases unmatched. The CDR3 contains 13 residues. The CDR3 is CASSLAGLAAQYF. CDR3 in DNA: TGTGCCAGCAGCTTAGCGGGACTAGCGGCCCAGTACTTC.

The V gene is TRBV18, the J gene TRBJ2-3; no firm D call. Germline CDR1 KGHSH, CDR2 LQKENI. The CDR3 is made up of 12 amino acids. The V and J ends lost 6 bases and 0 bases respectively, with 4 bases between them. In nucleotides, the CDR3 is TGTGCCAGCTCCTCTAGCACAGATACGCAGTATTTT. Translated, it gives CASSSSTDTQYF.

In DNA form, the CDR3 reads TGCGCCAGCAGCCTAGGACTAGCGGGGGACAATGAGCAGTTCTTC. Its translation is CASSLGLAGDNEQFF. The J gene is TRBJ2-1, the V gene TRBV5-1, with 13 bases fitting TRBD2. The CDR3 loop spans 15 amino acids. The V gene's germline CDR1 is SGHRS and CDR2 YFSETQ. Trimming removed 4 bases from V and 5 bases from J; junction bases left unmatched: 3.

This chain links TRBV5-1 with TRBJ1-1; the D gene is possibly TRBD1 (5 bases). The V gene's germline CDR1 is SGHRS and CDR2 YFSETQ. CDR3 length equals 15 residues. The ends were cut back, 3 bases at V and 3 bases at J, with 15 bases in the middle. The CDR3 loop reads CASSYFWGQDTEAFF. The CDR3 DNA is TGCGCCAGCAGCTATTTTTGGGGCCAGGACACTGAAGCTTTCTTT.

There are a few counts of this clone. The V gene is TRBV27, the J gene TRBJ1-2; D is ambiguous. The CDR3 contains 13 residues. Between the trimmed V and J ends, which lost 3 bases and 4 bases, there was a span of 9 bases. Germline V lookup: CDR1 MNHEY, CDR2 SMNVEV (reference sequence). The CDR3 sequence is CASSLSNGYGYTF. CDR3 nucleotides: TGTGCCAGCAGTTTGTCAAACGGCTATGGCTACACCTTC.

The DNA of the CDR3 is TGTGCCACCAGTGATTTGGTGGCGGGGGGGCAGGATACGCAGTATTTT. Protein: CATSDLVAGGQDTQYF. The J gene is TRBJ2-3, the V gene TRBV24-1, with TRBD2 matching over 9 bases. V gave up 0 bases and J gave up 6 bases; unmatched junction bases: 6. The CDR3 is 16 amino acids. Germline CDR1 KGHDR, CDR2 SFDVKD.

The chain recombines TRBV6-1 with TRBJ2-3, with TRBD1 matching over 7 bases. The J segment lost 0 bases and the V segment lost 3 bases, leaving 0 bases of the junction unmatched. Germline V lookup: CDR1 MNHNS, CDR2 SASEGT. The CDR3 is 14 amino acids. CDR3 bases: TGTGCCAGCAGTGAGACAGGGAGCACAGATACGCAGTATTTT. Protein product: CASSETGSTDTQYF.

The V gene is TRBV3-1 (or the pseudogene TRBV3-2), the J gene TRBJ2-3; the match to TRBD1 covers 7 bases. Germline CDR1 and CDR2: LGHDT and YNNKEL (reference sequence). The CDR3 covers 15 residues. V gave up 3 bases and J gave up 3 bases; unmatched junction bases: 6. The CDR3 loop reads CASSHQGVGTDTQYF. CDR3 DNA sequence: TGTGCCAGCAGCCATCAGGGGGTTGGGACAGATACGCAGTATTTT.